This is a list of T cell receptor beta chains from one sample in a study of blood T cell repertoires in COVID-19. Clones were read by immunoSEQ multiplex PCR, and TCRdb kept only the in-frame ones, dropping some. This table holds 350,000 to 400,000 clones, roughly 86% found once. The specimen sequenced was PBMCs or T cells enriched from blood (not recorded which). These receptors were obtained from a woman under 40 who had recovered from COVID-19. Each CDR3 is given with its conserved first and last residue. A D gene is named only where the DNA matches it firmly. Size values are once, few and many counts, or a class for expanded clones, and some rows have none.

>TRBJ1-1|few|.|TRBV19|17
TGTGCCAGTAGTACCCCAGGGTTTGGCATATTGGCCACTGAAGCTTTCTTT
CASSTPGFGILATEAFF
>TRBJ1-2|.|.|TRBV9|16
TGTGCCAGCAGCGTCCTAGGGGCAGGGGCAAACTATGGCTACACCTTC
CASSVLGAGANYGYTF
>TRBJ1-1|few|.|TRBV19|11
TGTGCCACCCAAACTATGGCGGGAGCTTTCTTT
CATQTMAGAFF
>TRBJ2-3|.|.|TRBV30|13
TGTGCCTGGAAGGGGGGGCGCACAGATACGCAGTATTTT
CAWKGGRTDTQYF
>TRBJ1-3|once|TRBD1|TRBV7-6|17
TGTGCCAGCAGCGGACCCGGGACAGGGATTCTCGGAAACACCATATATTTT
CASSGPGTGILGNTIYF
>TRBJ2-3|.|.|TRBV25-1|14
TGTGCCAGCAGTGTCCCAGGGTCCACAGATACGCAGTATTTT
CASSVPGSTDTQYF
>TRBJ2-1|.|TRBD2|TRBV5-1|13
TGCGCCAGCAGACTAGCGGGAGGGAATGAGCAGTTCTTC
CASRLAGGNEQFF
>TRBJ2-1|.|TRBD2|TRBV18|15
TGTGCCAGCTCACCAATAGCGGGGCGCTACAATGAGCAGTTCTTC
CASSPIAGRYNEQFF
>TRBJ2-7|.|TRBD2|TRBV9|15
TGTGCCAGCAGCGTAGCTAGCGGGAATTTGCGCGAGCAGTACTTC
CASSVASGNLREQYF
>TRBJ2-1|once|.|TRBV5-1|13
TGCGCCAGCAGCTTGACCGGGGGCAATGAGCAGTTCTTC
CASSLTGGNEQFF
>TRBJ2-5|.|TRBD1|TRBV10-3|14
TGTGCCATCAGTTTCTCGGGACAGTCGGAGACCCAGTACTTC
CAISFSGQSETQYF
>TRBJ2-7|.|TRBD1|TRBV5-1|14
TGCGCCAGCAGCTTTTGGACAGGGAGCTACGAGCAGTACTTC
CASSFWTGSYEQYF
>TRBJ2-3|.|TRBD2|TRBV6-5|16
TGTGCCAGCAGTTACGATCTAGCGGGTCTCACAGATACGCAGTATTTT
CASSYDLAGLTDTQYF
>TRBJ2-1|.|TRBD1|TRBV12-5|16
TGTGCTAGTGGCCCGAGGAAGGGGGCTCTGTGGAATGAGCAGTTCTTC
CASGPRKGALWNEQFF
>TRBJ2-5|.|.|TRBV29-1|13
TGCAGCGTTGAAGTACTGAACCAAGAGACCCAGTACTTC
CSVEVLNQETQYF
>TRBJ2-1|few|.|TRBV7-9|18
TGTGCCAGCAGCTTGGGAGGGGGGCTAGCGGCCTACTACAATGAGCAGTTCTTC
CASSLGGGLAAYYNEQFF
>TRBJ1-2|once|.|TRBV2|14
TGTGCCAGCAGTGAAATCCCCGGCGGCTATGGCTACACCTTC
CASSEIPGGYGYTF
>TRBJ1-2|.|.|TRBV14|16
TGTGCCAGCAGCCAAGATTTATTGGGGGGTGGTTATGGCTACACCTTC
CASSQDLLGGGYGYTF
>TRBJ1-4|.|TRBD1|TRBV6-5|15
TGTGCCAGCAGTCACCGGACAGGGGATTATGAAAAACTGTTTTTT
CASSHRTGDYEKLFF
>TRBJ2-6|few|.|TRBV4-3|16
TGCGCCAGCAGCCAAGATCGGGAGACTGGGGCCAACGTCCTGACTTTC
CASSQDRETGANVLTF
>TRBJ2-7|.|TRBD1|TRBV28|15
TGTGCCAGCAGTTTGCCGGGACAGGATCCCTACGAGCAGTACTTC
CASSLPGQDPYEQYF
>TRBJ1-1|few|TRBD1|TRBV6-5|12
TGTGCCAGCAGCGGGACAGGGCTTCAAGCTTTCTTT
CASSGTGLQAFF
>TRBJ1-3|.|.|TRBV28|19
TGTGCCAGCAGTTTATCCTTCGGATTCAGGGAAGGCTCTGGAAACACCATATATTTT
CASSLSFGFREGSGNTIYF
>TRBJ2-7|.|.|TRBV27|15
TGTGCCAGCAGTTTAAATCTAGACGGCCCGTACGAGCAGTACTTC
CASSLNLDGPYEQYF
>TRBJ1-3|.|.|TRBV30|11
TGTGCCTGGAACATAAGAAACACCATATATTTT
CAWNIRNTIYF
>TRBJ2-7|.|TRBD1|TRBV18|13
TGTGCCAGCGGGGAGGACAGGGCCTCCGAGCAGTACTTC
CASGEDRASEQYF
>TRBJ1-2|.|TRBD1|TRBV30|15
TGTGCCTGGCGGACAGGGGGCGCACGGGGCTATGGCTACACCTTC
CAWRTGGARGYGYTF
>TRBJ1-2|.|TRBD1|TRBV5-1|17
TGCGCCAGCACCCGTGGGGGACAGGGCACGGCTAACTATGGCTACACCTTC
CASTRGGQGTANYGYTF
>TRBJ2-1|.|.|TRBV9|14
TGTGCCAGCAGCGGGCCGGGGACCTACAATGAGCAGTTCTTC
CASSGPGTYNEQFF
>TRBJ2-7|.|TRBD2|TRBV18|16
TGTGCCAGCTCACCCCGACTCGGGACTAGCGACTACGAGCAGTACTTC
CASSPRLGTSDYEQYF
>TRBJ1-5|.|.|TRBV9|15
TGTGCCAGCAGCGTAGACGGACATAACAATCAGCCCCAGCATTTT
CASSVDGHNNQPQHF
>TRBJ1-4|.|.|TRBV29-1|11
TGCAGCGCCCGGGTGGCGGAAAAACTGTTTTTT
CSARVAEKLFF
>TRBJ2-3|.|TRBD2|TRBV11-2|16
TGTGCCAGCAGACCCCGGGAGGGGGGAGCGACGGATACGCAGTATTTT
CASRPREGGATDTQYF
>TRBJ2-7|many|TRBD1|TRBV9|14
TGTGCCAGCAGCGTCACAGGGGGATTCTACGAGCAGTACTTC
CASSVTGGFYEQYF
>TRBJ1-2|.|.|TRBV12-3/TRBV12-4|13
TGTGCCAGCAGTATCAGGGCCGACTATGGCTACACCTTC
CASSIRADYGYTF
>TRBJ2-1|.|.|TRBV9|13
TGTGCCAGCAGCGTAGCCGCCTACAATGAGCAGTTCTTC
CASSVAAYNEQFF
>TRBJ1-5|few|.|TRBV6-5|13
TGTGCCAGCAGTCGGGGAAGCAATCAGCCCCAGCATTTT
CASSRGSNQPQHF
>TRBJ1-5|.|TRBD1|TRBV27|17
TGTGCCAGCAGTCCGGGACAGGGGGCGGAGAGCAATCAGCCCCAGCATTTT
CASSPGQGAESNQPQHF
>TRBJ2-1|.|TRBD2|TRBV6-5|14
TGTGCCAGCAGCCGACTAGCGAGGCACAATGAGCAGTTCTTC
CASSRLARHNEQFF
>TRBJ2-3|.|TRBD2|TRBV11-3|20
TGTGCCAGCAGCTTAGCGCTCGGACTAGCGGGAGCGATGGGTGCAGATACGCAGTATTTT
CASSLALGLAGAMGADTQYF
>TRBJ2-3|.|.|TRBV15|16
TGTGCCACCAGCAGAGGTGTAGGGGGATCAACAGATACGCAGTATTTT
CATSRGVGGSTDTQYF
>TRBJ2-1|.|.|TRBV5-4|12
TGTGCCAGCAGCTCCGAGTACAATGAGCAGTTCTTC
CASSSEYNEQFF